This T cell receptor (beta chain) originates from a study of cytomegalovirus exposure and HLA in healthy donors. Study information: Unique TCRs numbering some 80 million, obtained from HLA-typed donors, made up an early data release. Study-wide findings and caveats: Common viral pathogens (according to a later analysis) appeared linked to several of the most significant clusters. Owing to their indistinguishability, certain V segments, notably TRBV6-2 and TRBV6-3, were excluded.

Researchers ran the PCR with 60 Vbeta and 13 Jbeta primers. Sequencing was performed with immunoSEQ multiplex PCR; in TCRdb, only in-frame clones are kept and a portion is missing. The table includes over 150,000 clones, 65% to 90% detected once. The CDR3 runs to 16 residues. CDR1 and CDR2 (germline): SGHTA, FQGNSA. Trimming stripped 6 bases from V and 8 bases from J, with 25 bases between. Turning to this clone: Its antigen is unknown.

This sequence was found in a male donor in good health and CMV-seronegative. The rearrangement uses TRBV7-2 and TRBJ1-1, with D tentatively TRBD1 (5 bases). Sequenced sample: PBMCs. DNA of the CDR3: TGTGCCAGCAGGAAAAGCGCAGGGTCTCAGTTCGGGGAAGCTTTCTTT. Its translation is CASRKSAGSQFGEAFF.